The 21 T cell receptor beta chains below were found in one sample sequenced in a study of blood T cell repertoires in COVID-19. Assay used: immunoSEQ multiplex PCR; TCRdb lists only in-frame clones, some missing. This sample has 200,000 to 250,000 clones, with 75% to 95% found just once. Source material: PBMCs or T cells enriched from blood (not recorded which). The receptor source for this set is a woman between 18 and 30 years old who had recovered from COVID-19.

V usage is TRBV11-1 and J usage is TRBJ2-7; unclear D gene. The V gene's germline CDR1 is SGHAT and CDR2 FQDESV (reference sequence). Trimming took 5 bases from V and 4 from J, leaving 18 bases between them. CDR3 size: 15 residues. The CDR3: CASSELSSLPYEQYF. The CDR3 DNA sequence: TGTGCCAGCAGCGAGCTAAGCTCCCTCCCTTACGAGCAGTACTTC.

The gene calls are TRBV2 and TRBJ2-3; the match to TRBD2 covers 8 bases. The V and J ends lost 4 bases and 6 bases, in that order; junction bases with no gene match: 9. The CDR3 runs to 15 residues. The germline gives CDR1 SNHLY, CDR2 FYNNEI. CDR3 residues: CASSVTGGGPDTQYF. DNA for the CDR3: TGTGCCAGCAGTGTAACGGGGGGGGGTCCGGATACGCAGTATTTT.

The rearrangement uses TRBV7-8 and TRBJ1-6; tentative D call: TRBD1 (6 bases). V shed 3 bases and J shed 7 bases, with 13 bases lying between them. Germline assignment: CDR1 SGHVS and CDR2 FQNEAQ. The CDR3 has 15 residues. CDR3 region: CASSFETGTNSPLHF. Here the CDR3 DNA reads TGTGCCAGCAGCTTTGAGACCGGGACAAATTCACCCCTCCACTTT.

The chain is built from TRBV7-9 and TRBJ1-2; D uncertain. V lost 3 bases to trimming and J lost 1 base, with 6 bases between them. CDR1 SEHNR and CDR2 FQNEAQ come from the germline V gene (reference sequence). The CDR3 is 13 residues long. The CDR3 reads CASSFELNYGYTF. The CDR3 DNA follows: TGTGCCAGCAGCTTTGAACTTAACTATGGCTACACCTTC. Combining the CDR3 with reference TRBV7-9 and TRBJ1-2 gives the whole variable domain DTGVSQNPRHKITKRGQNVTFRCDPISEHNRLYWYRQTLGQGPEFLTYFQNEAQLEKSRLLSDRFSAERPKGSFSTLEIQRTEQGDSAMYLCASSFELNYGYTFGSGTRLTVV.

The chain uses TRBV5-1 and TRBJ2-2; possibly TRBD2 for D (6 bases). Germline CDR1 reads SGHRS; CDR2 reads YFSETQ. V dropped 3 bases and J dropped 5 bases, with 8 bases sitting between them. This CDR3 comprises 13 residues. The CDR3, as DNA: TGCGCCAGCAGCTGGGACTCTACCGGGGAGCTGTTTTTT. This gives the protein CASSWDSTGELFF.

This rearrangement joins TRBV11-2 to TRBJ1-1; TRBD1 matches at 9 bases. Per germline, CDR1 SGHAT and CDR2 FQNNGV. This CDR3 comprises 16 residues. V lost 5 bases to trimming and J lost 3 bases; unmatched junction nucleotides: 10. The CDR3, as DNA: TGTGCCAGCAGCCCAGGGACAGGGCGTTTGGACACTGAAGCTTTCTTT. Protein: CASSPGTGRLDTEAFF.

The count of this clone is one. This sequence joins TRBV2 and TRBJ2-1; TRBD2 agrees at 16 bases. The germline V gene has CDR1 SNHLY and CDR2 FYNNEI. With V trimmed by 6 bases and J by 8 bases, 7 bases remained unmatched. CDR3 length: 16 amino acids. Here the CDR3 DNA reads TGTGCCAGCAGCCTTCCGGGACTAGCGGGAGGGGATGAGCAGTTCTTC. Translation: CASSLPGLAGGDEQFF. Based on the CDR3 plus reference TRBV2 and TRBJ2-1, the full variable domain is EPEVTQTPSHQVTQMGQEVILRCVPISNHLYFYWYRQILGQKVEFLVSFYNNEISEKSEIFDDQFSVERPDGSNFTLKIRSTKLEDSAMYFCASSLPGLAGGDEQFFGPGTRLTVL.

V and J are TRBV11-3 and TRBJ2-3, with 9 bases matching TRBD2. Germline values: CDR1 SGHNT, CDR2 YENEEA. After removal of 2 bases from V and 2 bases from J, the junction contained 11 bases not matched to a gene. This CDR3 is 18 amino acids long. CDR3 nucleotide sequence: TGTGCCAGCAGCTTATCGGCGGGAGGGTATCTGAACACAGATACGCAGTATTTT. As protein: CASSLSAGGYLNTDTQYF.

The chain couples TRBV3-1 (or the pseudogene TRBV3-2) to TRBJ2-1; 12 bases align to TRBD2. CDR1 and CDR2 from the germline V gene are LGHDT and YNNKEL (reference sequence). The CDR3 is 15 residues long. V lost 1 base to trimming and J lost 9 bases; unmatched junction nucleotides: 4. DNA for the CDR3: TGTGCCAGCAGCCAAGCTAGCGGGGGGGCTGGTGAGCAGTTCTTC. Translating it yields CASSQASGGAGEQFF.

The chain has TRBV19 and TRBJ2-1; D is possibly TRBD1 (6 bases). Germline V gene data show CDR1 as LNHDA and CDR2 as SQIVND (reference sequence). The CDR3 is made up of 14 amino acids. V was pared by 11 bases and J by 1 base, with 15 bases between. CDR3 coding DNA: TGTGCCGTTAGGGGGATAGAGTCCTACAATGAGCAGTTCTTC. Translating gives CAVRGIESYNEQFF.

The chain uses TRBV7-8 and TRBJ2-1; weak D call: TRBD2 (6 bases). The germline CDR1 and CDR2 sequences are SGHVS and FQNEAQ. V dropped 2 bases and J dropped 4 bases, with 12 bases sitting between them. The CDR3 spans 15 residues. The CDR3 sequence: CASSLTGGNYNEQFF. The CDR3 nucleotides are TGTGCCAGCAGCTTAACCGGCGGGAATTACAATGAGCAGTTCTTC.

V is TRBV5-8 and J is TRBJ2-5, with TRBD1 matching 8 bases. The CDR3 totals 15 residues. CDR1 SGHTS and CDR2 YDEGEE come from the germline V gene. V gave up 3 bases and J gave up 2 bases; unmatched junction bases: 6. The CDR3 is CASSWDYRGQETQYF. CDR3 nucleotide sequence: TGTGCCAGCAGCTGGGATTACAGGGGGCAAGAGACCCAGTACTTC.

The V gene is TRBV13, the J gene TRBJ1-3; maybe TRBD1 (5 bases). Germline V gene sequence: CDR1 PRHDT, CDR2 FYEKMQ (reference sequence). The CDR3 runs 15 residues. Trimming removed 3 bases at V and 2 bases at J, with 11 bases between. In DNA form, the CDR3 reads TGTGCCAGCAGCTTGTCAGGGTATCCTGGAAACACCATATATTTT. Translation gives CASSLSGYPGNTIYF.

This clone was found a few times. V and J are TRBV6-5 and TRBJ2-5; maybe TRBD1 (6 bases). V lost 6 bases to trimming and J lost 6 bases, with 17 bases between them. Germline V gene sequence: CDR1 MNHEY, CDR2 SVGAGI. The CDR3 runs 14 residues. The DNA of the CDR3 is TGTGCCAGCAGCGGCCTGGGACACCGCCAGACCCAGTACTTC. It specifies CASSGLGHRQTQYF.

The V gene is TRBV28, the J gene TRBJ1-2; possible D gene TRBD1, 6 bases. This CDR3 comprises 14 residues. Trimming cost V 8 bases and J 3 bases, with 16 bases left between them. Germline assignment: CDR1 MDHEN and CDR2 SYDVKM. The CDR3 here is CASGRAGADYGYTF. The CDR3 coding sequence is TGTGCCAGCGGGCGGGCAGGGGCTGACTATGGCTACACCTTC.

V usage is TRBV7-9 and J usage is TRBJ2-1; 16 positions agree with TRBD2. CDR1 SEHNR and CDR2 FQNEAQ come from the germline V gene (reference sequence). The CDR3 runs to 17 residues. Trimming removed 5 bases from V and 8 bases from J; junction bases left unmatched: 9. In nucleotides, the CDR3 is TGTGCCAGCAGCCCAGGGACTAGCGGGAGGGGAGGCGATGAGCAGTTCTTC. It is translated as CASSPGTSGRGGDEQFF.

The rearrangement joins TRBV4-1 to TRBJ2-1; 12 bases fit TRBD1. The germline V gene encodes CDR1 MGHRA and CDR2 YSYEKL. V trimming: 4 bases; J trimming: 9 bases; junction bases outside the gene matches: 13. This CDR3 comprises 17 residues. CDR3 in amino acids: CASSPSAGQGAGGEQFF. CDR3 nucleotide sequence: TGCGCCAGCAGCCCCAGTGCGGGACAGGGGGCGGGTGGTGAGCAGTTCTTC.

The chain has TRBV6-5 and TRBJ2-1; D is perhaps TRBD2 (6 bases). Trimming pared 5 bases from V and 10 bases from J, leaving 9 bases between. This CDR3 has 11 amino acids. From germline, CDR1 is MNHEY and CDR2 SVGAGI. The CDR3 DNA is TGTGCCAGCAGTCGGGGGAGGGAGCAGTTCTTC. This translates into CASSRGREQFF.

J is TRBJ2-1 and V is TRBV7-9, with D tentatively TRBD2 (6 bases). There are 18 residues in the CDR3. Looked up from germline, CDR1 is SEHNR and CDR2 is FQNEAQ (reference sequence). With 1 base removed from V and 4 bases from J, the gap between germline ends came to 20 bases. The CDR3 nucleotides read TGTGCCAGCAGCTTAGGCGGGACCCTCCCCCGGGTATACAATGAGCAGTTCTTC. As protein: CASSLGGTLPRVYNEQFF.

This chain uses TRBV19 with TRBJ1-3; D is perhaps TRBD1 (5 bases). The germline CDR1 and CDR2 sequences are LNHDA and SQIVND (reference sequence). The CDR3 runs to 14 residues. Trimming removed 6 bases at V and 3 bases at J, with 12 bases between. The CDR3 reads CASSARVNGNTIYF. The CDR3, as DNA: TGTGCCAGTAGCGCCAGGGTTAATGGAAACACCATATATTTT. Using reference TRBV19 and TRBJ1-3 for the parts outside the CDR3, the full variable domain is DGGITQSPKYLFRKEGQNVTLSCEQNLNHDAMYWYRQDPGQGLRLIYYSQIVNDFQKGDIAEGYSVSREKKESFPLTVTSAQKNPTAFYLCASSARVNGNTIYFGEGSWLTVV.

The J gene is TRBJ2-1, the V gene TRBV5-1; 10 nucleotides agree with TRBD2. V shed 0 bases, J shed 1 base, and the junction held 1 base outside the gene matches. This CDR3 is 16 amino acids long. The germline V gene has CDR1 SGHRS and CDR2 YFSETQ. The CDR3 reads CASSLEGLASYNEQFF. The CDR3 DNA follows: TGCGCCAGCAGCTTGGAGGGACTAGCGTCCTACAATGAGCAGTTCTTC. The full variable domain, in which reference TRBV5-1 and TRBJ2-1 provide the parts outside the CDR3, is KAGVTQTPRYLIKTRGQQVTLSCSPISGHRSVSWYQQTPGQGLQFLFEYFSETQRNKGNFPGRFSGRQFSNSRSEMNVSTLELGDSALYLCASSLEGLASYNEQFFGPGTRLTVL.